This TCR beta chain derives from a study of cytomegalovirus exposure and HLA in healthy donors. Trimming shortened V by 2 bases and J by 8 bases, and 13 bases separated the two germline ends. Germline V lookup: CDR1 SGHTA, CDR2 FQGNSA. The CDR3 length is 14 residues. Researchers ran the PCR with 60 Vbeta and 13 Jbeta primers. Sequencing was performed with immunoSEQ multiplex PCR; in TCRdb, only in-frame clones are kept and a portion is missing. The data show about 210,000 clones, around 79% seen once. This TCR was recovered from a male donor in good health and CMV-seronegative. The specimen sequenced was PBMCs. The rearrangement links TRBV7-2 to TRBJ2-1; the D is unclear. The CDR3 DNA sequence: TGTGCCAGCAGCTTACAGCTAGTGAGCGATGAGCAGTTCTTC. It translates to CASSLQLVSDEQFF.